This is a list of T cell receptor beta chains from one sample in a study of CD8 T cells in ankylosing spondylitis. From the 5' RACE reads, TCRdb called clonotypes with MiXCR, one entry per CDR3 protein. The sample has about 240,000 distinct CDR3 sequences; over 8.5% are singletons. Sequencing was performed on blood, either unsorted or a sorted T cell fraction (not recorded which). These TCRs come from a male donor with ankylosing spondylitis or in good health (not recorded which). CDR3s include the opening cysteine and the closing phenylalanine or tryptophan.

v_gene	j_gene	CDR3aa
TRBV7-2	TRBJ2-3	CASSWRVTDTQYF
TRBV29-1	TRBJ1-1	CSVMRSSMNTEAFF
TRBV6-5	TRBJ2-1	CASSFAGGLDEQFF
TRBV7-2	TRBJ2-7	CASSPRTLLGEQYF
TRBV5-1	TRBJ2-1	CASSLTGTSGSYEQFF
TRBV20-1	TRBJ2-1	CSAGTSSSEQFF
TRBV27	TRBJ2-7	CASKTGQDYEQYF
TRBV29-1	TRBJ1-1	CSVVGPGPEAFF
TRBV20-1	TRBJ1-2	CSARTGYGYTF
TRBV6-1	TRBJ1-5	CASTAGLNSNQPQHF
TRBV6-5	TRBJ2-3	CASSYIAEATDTQYF
TRBV7-9	TRBJ2-3	CASSRGQGGTDTQYF
TRBV5-1	TRBJ2-6	CASRQGLSGANVLTF
TRBV15	TRBJ2-1	CATSLGRYNEQFF
TRBV30	TRBJ1-2	CAWSVGPNYGYTF
TRBV24-1	TRBJ2-1	CATSDSGRAQNEQFF
TRBV28	TRBJ2-1	CASSLGENSYNEQFF
TRBV2	TRBJ2-1	CASLEASGSLNEQFF
TRBV12-3/TRBV12-4	TRBJ2-5	CASTLGLETQYF
TRBV20-1	TRBJ2-7	CSARGDREGSYEQYF
TRBV20-1	TRBJ1-1	CSASPREAFF
TRBV28	TRBJ2-7	CASSFRADSRYEQYF